One sample yielded the 9 T cell receptor beta chains listed below, sequenced in a study of blood T cell repertoires in COVID-19. Sequenced by immunoSEQ multiplex PCR; TCRdb stores in-frame clones only, minus some. The sample holds roughly 340,000 clones, more than 80% seen once. Sample: peripheral blood. Every receptor here comes from a woman in her twenties or thirties with COVID-19, enrolled during active disease.

The genes are TRBV5-1 and TRBJ2-5; 8 bases are a match to TRBD1. Germline V gives CDR1 SGHRS, CDR2 YFSETQ. J was trimmed by 4 bases and V by 2 bases; bases with no gene match: 4. This CDR3 spans 14 amino acids. CDR3 in DNA: TGCGCCAGCAGCTTAGGCGGACAGGGAGAGACCCAGTACTTC. Its translation is CASSLGGQGETQYF.

DNA for the CDR3: TGTGCCAGCGGGGGATGGACTACCGCCAACAATGAGCAGTTCTTC. Its protein product is CASGGWTTANNEQFF. The chain combines TRBV11-2 with TRBJ2-1; D is possibly TRBD2 (6 bases). Germline assignment: CDR1 SGHAT and CDR2 FQNNGV. The CDR3 spans 15 residues. Trimming took off 8 bases at V and 5 bases at J, with 19 bases between the two ends.

The J gene is TRBJ2-7, the V gene TRBV13; D is undetermined. The CDR3 length is 14 residues. The ends were cut back, 3 bases at V and 2 bases at J, with 11 bases in the middle. The germline V gene has CDR1 PRHDT and CDR2 FYEKMQ (reference sequence). CDR3 sequence: CASSFGNMAYEQYV. CDR3 DNA: TGTGCCAGCAGCTTCGGTAATATGGCCTACGAGCAGTACGTC.

The rearrangement uses TRBV27 and TRBJ1-2; no reliable D call. CDR3 length: 11 amino acids. From germline, CDR1 is MNHEY and CDR2 SMNVEV (reference sequence). V lost 8 bases and J lost 6, with 10 bases in between. The DNA of the CDR3 is TGTGCCAGCTTTAGTCAGGATGGCTACACCTTC. Its protein product is CASFSQDGYTF.

In its sample, this clone was seen once. The chain couples TRBV18 to TRBJ1-3; unclear D gene. The CDR3 is 14 residues long. The germline gives CDR1 KGHSH, CDR2 LQKENI. V was shortened by 6 bases and J by 2 bases, with 11 bases between the two germline ends. For the CDR3, the DNA is TGTGCCAGCTCCCCCCTCCCGGCTGGAAACACCATATATTTT. Its translation is CASSPLPAGNTIYF.

This chain uses TRBV7-6 with TRBJ2-1; TRBD2 matches at 9 bases. Germline CDR1 is SGHVS and CDR2 is FNYEAQ. The V gene end was trimmed by 5 bases and the J gene end by 5 bases; junction bases not matched to a gene: 10. The CDR3 has 16 residues. CDR3 protein: CASSKRAGGTNNEQFF. The CDR3 region has the DNA TGTGCCAGCAGCAAAAGGGCGGGAGGGACGAACAATGAGCAGTTCTTC.

The CDR3 DNA is TGTGCCACCAGCAGAGATAACGGGGGGGCTGATGGTGAGCAGTTCTTC. Residues: CATSRDNGGADGEQFF. The J gene is TRBJ2-1, the V gene TRBV15; 8 bases are a match to TRBD2. CDR1 and CDR2 from the germline V gene are LNHNV and YYDKDF (reference sequence). The CDR3 covers 16 residues. V gave up 0 bases and J gave up 9 bases; unmatched junction bases: 10.

This chain links TRBV28 with TRBJ1-1; weak D call: TRBD1 (5 bases). Trimming removed 2 bases from V and 1 base from J, with 11 bases in between. This CDR3 is 15 amino acids long. The germline CDR1 and CDR2 sequences are MDHEN and SYDVKM. CDR3: CASSLPTATNTEAFF. The CDR3 bases are TGTGCCAGCAGTTTACCGACAGCTACGAACACTGAAGCTTTCTTT.

This rearrangement joins TRBV19 to TRBJ2-1, with D tentatively TRBD1 (6 bases). Germline assignment: CDR1 LNHDA and CDR2 SQIVND (reference sequence). The ends were cut back, 3 bases at V and 7 bases at J, with 16 bases in the middle. The CDR3 is 15 amino acids. This chain's CDR3 is CASSILGALSNEQFF. The CDR3 nucleotides are TGTGCCAGTAGTATCCTGGGGGCTTTATCGAATGAGCAGTTCTTC.